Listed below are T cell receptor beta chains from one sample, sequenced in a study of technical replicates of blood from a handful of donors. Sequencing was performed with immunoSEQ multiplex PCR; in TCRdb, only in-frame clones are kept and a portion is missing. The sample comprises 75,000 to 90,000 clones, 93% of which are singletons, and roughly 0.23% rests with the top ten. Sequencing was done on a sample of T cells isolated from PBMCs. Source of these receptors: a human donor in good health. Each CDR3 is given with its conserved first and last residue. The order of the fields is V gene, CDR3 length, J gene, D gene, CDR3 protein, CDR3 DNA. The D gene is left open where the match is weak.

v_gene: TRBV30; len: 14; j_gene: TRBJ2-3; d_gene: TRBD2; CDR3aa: CAWSPSGGTDTQYF; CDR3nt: TGTGCCTGGAGCCCTAGCGGGGGTACAGATACGCAGTATTTT
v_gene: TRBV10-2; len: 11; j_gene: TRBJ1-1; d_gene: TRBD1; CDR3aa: CASRTGEAAFF; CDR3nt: TGCGCCAGCAGGACAGGGGAGGCAGCTTTCTTT
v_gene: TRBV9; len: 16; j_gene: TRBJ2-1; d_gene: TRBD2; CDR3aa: CASSVVGGSSYNEQFF; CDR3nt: TGTGCCAGCAGCGTAGTGGGCGGGAGCTCCTACAATGAGCAGTTCTTC
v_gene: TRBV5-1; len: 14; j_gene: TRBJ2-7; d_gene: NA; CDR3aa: CASRGDRAGYEQYF; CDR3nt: TGCGCCAGCAGGGGCGACCGAGCGGGCTACGAGCAGTACTTC
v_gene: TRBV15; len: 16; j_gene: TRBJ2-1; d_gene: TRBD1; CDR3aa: CATSRRDRVGSGEQFF; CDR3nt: TGTGCCACCAGCAGGAGAGACAGGGTGGGTTCAGGTGAGCAGTTCTTC
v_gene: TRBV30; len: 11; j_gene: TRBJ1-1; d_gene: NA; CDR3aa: CAWSLNSEAFF; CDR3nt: TGTGCCTGGAGCCTAAATTCTGAAGCTTTCTTT
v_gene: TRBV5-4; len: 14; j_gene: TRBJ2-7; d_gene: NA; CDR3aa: CASSSDGDPYEQYF; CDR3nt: TGTGCCAGCAGCTCGGACGGGGATCCCTACGAGCAGTACTTC
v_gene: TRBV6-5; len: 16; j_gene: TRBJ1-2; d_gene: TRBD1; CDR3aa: CASSYLTGQMFYGYTF; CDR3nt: TGTGCCAGCAGTTATTTGACAGGGCAGATGTTCTATGGCTACACCTTC
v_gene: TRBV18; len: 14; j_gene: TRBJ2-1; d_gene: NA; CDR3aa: CASSPRDNYNEQFF; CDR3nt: TGTGCCAGCTCACCACGGGACAATTACAATGAGCAGTTCTTC
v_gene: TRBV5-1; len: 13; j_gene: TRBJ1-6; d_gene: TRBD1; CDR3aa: CASSSTGQAPLHF; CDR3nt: TGCGCCAGCAGCTCGACAGGGCAGGCACCCCTCCACTTT